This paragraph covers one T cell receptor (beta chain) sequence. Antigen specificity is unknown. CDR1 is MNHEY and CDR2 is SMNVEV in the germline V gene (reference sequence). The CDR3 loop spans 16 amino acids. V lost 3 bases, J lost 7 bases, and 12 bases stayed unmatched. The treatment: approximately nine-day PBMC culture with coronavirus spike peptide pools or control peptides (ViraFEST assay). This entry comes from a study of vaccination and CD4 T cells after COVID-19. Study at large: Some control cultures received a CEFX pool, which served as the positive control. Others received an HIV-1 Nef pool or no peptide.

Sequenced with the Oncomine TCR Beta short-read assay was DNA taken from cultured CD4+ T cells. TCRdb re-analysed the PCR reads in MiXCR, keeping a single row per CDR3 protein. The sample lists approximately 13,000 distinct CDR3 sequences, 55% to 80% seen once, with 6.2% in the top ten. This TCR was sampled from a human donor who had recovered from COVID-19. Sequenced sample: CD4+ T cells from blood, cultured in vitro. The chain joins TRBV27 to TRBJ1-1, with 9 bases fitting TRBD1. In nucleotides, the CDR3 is TGTGCCAGCAGTTTCCTATCTACAGGGGGCCGGGGTGAAGCTTTCTTT. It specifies CASSFLSTGGRGEAFF.